This paragraph covers one T cell receptor beta chain sequence. This specimen comes from a study of blood T cell repertoires in COVID-19. Study information: Whether acute or convalescent, the COVID-19 samples came from the United States, Italy and Spain. PBMCs, B-cell-depleted T cells, or T cells provided the cDNA or gDNA that made up the material.

Study processing details: Nucleated cell counts were estimated from reference gene primer amplification. The data were produced by immunoSEQ multiplex PCR, yet TCRdb's version contains in-frame clones alone and is incomplete. That table furnishes V, J and clone size, whereas the DNA furnished D and trimming. The data show about 160,000 clones, over 80% seen once. Source material: peripheral blood. The TCR sequence derives from a man between 65 and 85 years old who had recovered from COVID-19.

The CDR3 coding sequence is TGTGCCAGCAGCCCGACGTCCCACAGGGGGGGGAAGTACGAGCAGTACTTC. Encoded protein: CASSPTSHRGGKYEQYF. The rearrangement uses TRBV5-5 and TRBJ2-7; a possible D gene is TRBD1 (8 bases). CDR3 size: 17 residues. V lost 4 bases to trimming and J lost 4 bases, with 24 bases between them. Germline values: CDR1 SGHKS, CDR2 YYEKEE (reference sequence).